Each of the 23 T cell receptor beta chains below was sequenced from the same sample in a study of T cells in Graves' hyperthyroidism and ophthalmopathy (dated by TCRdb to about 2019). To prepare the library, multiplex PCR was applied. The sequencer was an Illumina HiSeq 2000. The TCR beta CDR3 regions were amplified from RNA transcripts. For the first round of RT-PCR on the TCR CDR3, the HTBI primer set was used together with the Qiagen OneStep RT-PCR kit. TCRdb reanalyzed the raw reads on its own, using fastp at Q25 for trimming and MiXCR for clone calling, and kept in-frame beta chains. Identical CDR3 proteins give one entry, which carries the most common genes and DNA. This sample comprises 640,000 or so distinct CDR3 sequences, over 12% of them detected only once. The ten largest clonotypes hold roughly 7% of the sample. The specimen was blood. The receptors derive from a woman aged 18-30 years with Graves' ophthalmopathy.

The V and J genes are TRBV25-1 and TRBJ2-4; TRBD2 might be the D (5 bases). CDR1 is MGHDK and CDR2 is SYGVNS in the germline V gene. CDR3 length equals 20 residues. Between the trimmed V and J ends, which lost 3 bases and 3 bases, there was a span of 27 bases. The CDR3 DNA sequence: TGTGCCAGCAGTGACCAAACTAGAACGATCGCCGGAGACCTCAAAAACATTCAGTACTTC. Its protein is CASSDQTRTIAGDLKNIQYF.

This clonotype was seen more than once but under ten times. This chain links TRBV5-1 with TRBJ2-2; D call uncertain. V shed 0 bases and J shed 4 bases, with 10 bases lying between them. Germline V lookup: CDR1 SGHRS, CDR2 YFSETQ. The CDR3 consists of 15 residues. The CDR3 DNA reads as TGCGCCAGCAGCTTGGCCTCCAGTGTCACCGGGGAGCTGTTTTTT. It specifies CASSLASSVTGELFF. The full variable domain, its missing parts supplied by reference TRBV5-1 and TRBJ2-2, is KAGVTQTPRYLIKTRGQQVTLSCSPISGHRSVSWYQQTPGQGLQFLFEYFSETQRNKGNFPGRFSGRQFSNSRSEMNVSTLELGDSALYLCASSLASSVTGELFFGEGSRLTVL.

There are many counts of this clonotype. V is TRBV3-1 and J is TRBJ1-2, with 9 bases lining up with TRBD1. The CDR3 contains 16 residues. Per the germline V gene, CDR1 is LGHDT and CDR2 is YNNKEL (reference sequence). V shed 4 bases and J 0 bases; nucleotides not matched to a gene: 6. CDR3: CASSPDRGRTNYGYTF. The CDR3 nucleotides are TGTGCCAGCAGCCCGGACAGGGGTCGAACTAACTATGGCTACACCTTC.

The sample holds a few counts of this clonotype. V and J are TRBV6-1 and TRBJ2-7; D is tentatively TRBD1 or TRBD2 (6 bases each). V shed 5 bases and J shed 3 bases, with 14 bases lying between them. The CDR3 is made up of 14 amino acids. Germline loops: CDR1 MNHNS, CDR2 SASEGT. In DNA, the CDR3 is TGTGCCAGCAGTTACGGAGAGGGGGGCTACGAGCAGTACTTC. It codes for CASSYGEGGYEQYF.

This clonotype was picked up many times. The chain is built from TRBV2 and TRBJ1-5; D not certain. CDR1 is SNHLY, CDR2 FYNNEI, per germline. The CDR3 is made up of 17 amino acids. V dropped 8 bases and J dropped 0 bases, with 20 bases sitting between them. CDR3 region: CASDPTKVLYSNQPQHF. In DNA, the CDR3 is TGTGCCAGCGATCCTACAAAGGTCCTTTATAGCAATCAGCCCCAGCATTTT.

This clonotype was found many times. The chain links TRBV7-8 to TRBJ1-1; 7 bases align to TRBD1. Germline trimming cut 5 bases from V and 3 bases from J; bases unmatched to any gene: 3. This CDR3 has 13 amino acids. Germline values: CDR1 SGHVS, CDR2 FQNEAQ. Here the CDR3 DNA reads TGTGCCAGCAGCATAACAGGGGACACTGAAGCTTTCTTT. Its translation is CASSITGDTEAFF.

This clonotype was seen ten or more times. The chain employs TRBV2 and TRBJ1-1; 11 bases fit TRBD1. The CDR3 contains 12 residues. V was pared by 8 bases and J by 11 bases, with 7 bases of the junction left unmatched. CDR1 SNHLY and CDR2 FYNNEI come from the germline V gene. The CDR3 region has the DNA TGTGCCAGCGCGGGACAGGGGGTGCAGGCTTTCTTT. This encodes CASAGQGVQAFF.

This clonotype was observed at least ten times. The CDR3 protein is CASRPGRRGLGEAFF. The CDR3 nucleotides read TGTGCCAGCAGACCCGGCCGCAGGGGGCTTGGTGAAGCTTTCTTT. The rearrangement uses TRBV12-3 or TRBV12-4 and TRBJ1-1, with 8 positions matching TRBD1. Losses at the gene ends were 6 bases for V and 7 bases for J; bases not matched to a gene: 13. CDR3 length: 15 residues.

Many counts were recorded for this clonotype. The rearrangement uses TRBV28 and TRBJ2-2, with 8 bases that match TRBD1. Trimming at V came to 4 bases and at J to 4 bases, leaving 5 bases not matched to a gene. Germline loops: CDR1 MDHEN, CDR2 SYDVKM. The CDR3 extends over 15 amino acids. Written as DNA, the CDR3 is TGTGCCAGCAGTTCACCGGGACAGGCCACCGGGGAGCTGTTTTTT. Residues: CASSSPGQATGELFF.

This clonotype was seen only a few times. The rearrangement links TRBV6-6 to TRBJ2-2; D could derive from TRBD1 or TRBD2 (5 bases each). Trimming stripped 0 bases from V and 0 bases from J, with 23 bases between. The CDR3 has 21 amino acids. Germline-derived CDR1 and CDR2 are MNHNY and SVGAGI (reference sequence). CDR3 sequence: CASSYSPFRGPAATNTGELFF. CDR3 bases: TGTGCCAGCAGTTACTCCCCATTCCGGGGACCAGCGGCTACGAACACCGGGGAGCTGTTTTTT.

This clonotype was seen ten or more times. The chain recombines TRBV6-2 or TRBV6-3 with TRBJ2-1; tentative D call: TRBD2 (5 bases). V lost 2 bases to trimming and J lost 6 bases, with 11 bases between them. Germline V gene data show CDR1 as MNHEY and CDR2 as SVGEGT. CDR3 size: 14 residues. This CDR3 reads CASSYQSGSNEQFF. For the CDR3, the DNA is TGTGCCAGCAGTTACCAGAGCGGTAGCAATGAGCAGTTCTTC.

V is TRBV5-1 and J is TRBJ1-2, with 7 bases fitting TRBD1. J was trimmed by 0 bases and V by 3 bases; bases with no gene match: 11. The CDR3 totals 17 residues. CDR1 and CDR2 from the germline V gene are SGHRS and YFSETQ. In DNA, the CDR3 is TGCGCCAGCAGCTCGATGGGACGGGACAGCGCTAACTATGGCTACACCTTC. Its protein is CASSSMGRDSANYGYTF.

The CDR3 loop reads CASSVSGLSTDTQYF. CDR3 bases: TGTGCCAGCAGCGTAAGCGGGCTAAGCACAGATACGCAGTATTTT. The V call is TRBV9, the J call TRBJ2-3; D perhaps matches TRBD2 (6 bases). Trimming shortened V by 1 base and J by 0 bases, and 9 bases separated the two germline ends. The CDR3 runs 15 residues. Germline V lookup: CDR1 SGDLS, CDR2 YYNGEE.

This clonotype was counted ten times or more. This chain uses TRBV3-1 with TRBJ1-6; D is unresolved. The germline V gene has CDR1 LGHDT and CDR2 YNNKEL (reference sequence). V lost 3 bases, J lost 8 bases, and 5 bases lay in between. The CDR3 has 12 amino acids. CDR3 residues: CASSQVDSPLHF. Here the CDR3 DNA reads TGTGCCAGCAGCCAGGTGGATTCACCCCTCCACTTT.

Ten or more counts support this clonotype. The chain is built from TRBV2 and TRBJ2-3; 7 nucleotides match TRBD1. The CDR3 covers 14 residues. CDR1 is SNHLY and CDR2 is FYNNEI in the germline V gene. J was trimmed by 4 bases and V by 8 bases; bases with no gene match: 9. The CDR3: CASLTGIGADTQYF. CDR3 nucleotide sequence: TGTGCCAGCCTGACAGGGATAGGGGCAGATACGCAGTATTTT.

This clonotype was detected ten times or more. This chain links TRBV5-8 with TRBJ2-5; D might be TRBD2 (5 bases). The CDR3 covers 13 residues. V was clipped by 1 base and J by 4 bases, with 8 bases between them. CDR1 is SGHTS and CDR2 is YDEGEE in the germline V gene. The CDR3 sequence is CASSLPGGETQYF. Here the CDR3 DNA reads TGTGCCAGCAGCTTGCCAGGAGGAGAGACCCAGTACTTC. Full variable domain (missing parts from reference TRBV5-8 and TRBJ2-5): EAGVTQSPTHLIKTRGQQATLRCSPISGHTSVYWYQQALGLGLQFLLWYDEGEERNRGNFPPRFSGRQFPNYSSELNVNALELEDSALYLCASSLPGGETQYFGPGTRLLVL.

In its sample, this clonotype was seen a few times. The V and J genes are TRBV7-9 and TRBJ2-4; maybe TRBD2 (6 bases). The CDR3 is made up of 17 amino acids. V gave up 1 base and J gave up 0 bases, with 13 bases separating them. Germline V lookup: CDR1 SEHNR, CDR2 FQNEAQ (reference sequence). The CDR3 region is CASSLEEGLVAKNIQYF. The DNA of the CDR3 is TGTGCCAGCAGCTTAGAGGAGGGTTTGGTAGCCAAAAACATTCAGTACTTC.

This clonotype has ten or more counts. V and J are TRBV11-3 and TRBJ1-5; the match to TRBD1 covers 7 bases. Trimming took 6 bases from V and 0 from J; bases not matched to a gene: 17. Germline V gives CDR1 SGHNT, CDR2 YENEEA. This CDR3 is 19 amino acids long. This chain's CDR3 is CASRFGGQSPKYSNQPQHF. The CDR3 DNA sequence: TGTGCCAGCAGATTCGGGGGACAGTCCCCAAAATATAGCAATCAGCCCCAGCATTTT.

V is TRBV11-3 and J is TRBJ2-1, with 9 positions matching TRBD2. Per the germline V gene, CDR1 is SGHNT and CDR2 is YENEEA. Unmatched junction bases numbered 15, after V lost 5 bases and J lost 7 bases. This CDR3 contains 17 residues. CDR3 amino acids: CASSPYKAGGPLNEQFF. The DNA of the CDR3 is TGTGCCAGCAGCCCATATAAGGCGGGAGGGCCGCTAAATGAGCAGTTCTTC. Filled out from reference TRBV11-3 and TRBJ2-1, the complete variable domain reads EAGVVQSPRYKIIEKKQPVAFWCNPISGHNTLYWYLQNLGQGPELLIRYENEEAVDDSQLPKDRFSAERLKGVDSTLKIQPAELGDSAVYLCASSPYKAGGPLNEQFFGPGTRLTVL.

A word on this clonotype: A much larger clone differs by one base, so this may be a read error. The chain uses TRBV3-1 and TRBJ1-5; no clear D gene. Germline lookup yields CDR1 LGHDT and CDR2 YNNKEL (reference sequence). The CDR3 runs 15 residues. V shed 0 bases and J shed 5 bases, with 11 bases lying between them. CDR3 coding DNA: TGTGCCAGCAGCCAAGATCCGGGTATCCATCAGCCCCAGCATTTT. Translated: CASSQDPGIHQPQHF.

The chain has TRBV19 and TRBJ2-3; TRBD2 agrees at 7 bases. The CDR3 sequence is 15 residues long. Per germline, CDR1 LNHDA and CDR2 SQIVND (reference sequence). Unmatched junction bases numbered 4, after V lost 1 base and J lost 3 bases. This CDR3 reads CASSIGLAVTDTQYF. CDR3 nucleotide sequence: TGTGCCAGTAGTATAGGGCTAGCGGTGACAGATACGCAGTATTTT.

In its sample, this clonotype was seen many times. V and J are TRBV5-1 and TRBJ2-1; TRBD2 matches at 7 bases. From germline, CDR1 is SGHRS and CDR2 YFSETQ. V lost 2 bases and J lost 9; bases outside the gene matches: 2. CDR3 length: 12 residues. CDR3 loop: CASSFPGGEQFF. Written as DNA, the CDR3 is TGCGCCAGCAGCTTCCCGGGGGGTGAGCAGTTCTTC.

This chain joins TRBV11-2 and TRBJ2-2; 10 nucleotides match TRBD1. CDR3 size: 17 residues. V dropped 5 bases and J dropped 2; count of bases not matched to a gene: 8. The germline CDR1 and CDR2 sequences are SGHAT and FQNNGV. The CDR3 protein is CASSPPWDRGNTGELFF. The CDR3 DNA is TGTGCCAGCAGCCCCCCCTGGGACAGGGGTAACACCGGGGAGCTGTTTTTT.